These 27 T cell receptor beta chains originate from one sample sequenced in a study of metastatic and nonmetastatic thyroid tumors. TCRdb re-called clones from the PCR reads using MiXCR. Among over 25,000 clones listed, 15% were seen once. Every patient underwent thyroid surgery untreated. Sequenced material: blood. All receptors come from a female donor with papillary thyroid cancer or a benign thyroid nodule (not recorded which). Some clones in this sample may be carry-over from other donors' samples.

This clone was recorded many times. CDR3 sequence: CASSATSGSIQYF. CDR3 DNA sequence: TGTGCCAGCAGCGCGACTAGCGGGTCCATTCAGTACTTC. The genes are TRBV7-2 and TRBJ2-4, with 10 bases fitting TRBD2. The CDR3 has 13 amino acids. The ends lost 5 bases at V and 9 bases at J; junction bases unmatched: 4. Germline CDR1 and CDR2: SGHTA and FQGNSA.

In this sample, this clone turned up many times. The gene calls are TRBV12-3 or TRBV12-4 and TRBJ2-3, with 9 bases that match TRBD2. The V segment lost 6 bases and the J segment 4 bases; nucleotides outside the gene matches: 11. This CDR3 is 16 amino acids long. The CDR3 reads CASSPPIAGAADTQYF. In nucleotides, the CDR3 is TGTGCCAGCAGCCCCCCCATAGCGGGAGCAGCAGATACGCAGTATTTT.

This clone was counted many times. The CDR3 DNA is TGTGCCTGGAGATTAGGACAGGGGGCCAGGGATACGCAGTATTTT. Translating gives CAWRLGQGARDTQYF. The chain links TRBV30 to TRBJ2-3; 11 bases line up with TRBD1. J gave up 6 bases and V 3 bases, and 8 bases lay outside the gene matches. This CDR3 has 15 residues. Germline CDR1 GTSNPN, CDR2 SVGIG (reference sequence). The full variable domain, rest sourced from reference TRBV30 and TRBJ2-3, is SQTIHQWPATLVQPVGSPLSLECTVEGTSNPNLYWYRQAAGRGLQLLFYSVGIGQISSEVPQNLSASRPQDRQFILSSKKLLLSDSGFYLCAWRLGQGARDTQYFGPGTRLTVL.

This clone is deemed medium-sized (0.01 to 0.1%). This chain uses TRBV28 with TRBJ1-1; tentative D call: TRBD1 (6 bases). Germline V gives CDR1 MDHEN, CDR2 SYDVKM. This CDR3 region has 15 residues. The V end was cut by 4 bases, the J end by 2 bases, with 14 bases between. The CDR3 spells CASSSPAGVNTEAFF. The CDR3 DNA sequence: TGTGCCAGCAGTTCCCCGGCAGGGGTCAACACTGAAGCTTTCTTT.

There are a few counts of this clone. The J gene is TRBJ2-3, the V gene TRBV2; D gene ambiguous. Germline values: CDR1 SNHLY, CDR2 FYNNEI. The ends were cut back, 6 bases at V and 0 bases at J, with 10 bases in the middle. This CDR3 has 14 amino acids. For the CDR3, the DNA is TGTGCCAGCAGGGGCCAAATTAGCACAGATACGCAGTATTTT. Translated, it gives CASRGQISTDTQYF.

Relative to its sample, this clone is medium-sized. V and J are TRBV4-3 and TRBJ2-2; D is uncertain. The CDR3 covers 16 residues. Germline loops: CDR1 LGHNA, CDR2 YSLEER. Trimming pared 3 bases from V and 0 bases from J, leaving 11 bases between. CDR3 DNA sequence: TGCGCCAGCAGCCATCGGGCAAACTCGAACACCGGGGAGCTGTTTTTT. The encoded protein is CASSHRANSNTGELFF.

The table lists this clone with many counts. CDR3 bases: TGTGCCAGCAGCCAAGATTTGACTCGCAGAGGTCACACTGAAGCTTTCTTT. This translates into CASSQDLTRRGHTEAFF. The chain combines TRBV3-1 with TRBJ1-1; no clear D. V dropped 0 bases and J dropped 3 bases, with 17 bases sitting between them. The CDR3 covers 17 residues. The germline gives CDR1 LGHDT, CDR2 YNNKEL (reference sequence).

This clone was observed many times. The DNA for the CDR3 is TGTGCCAGTAGTCCGAAGGGGACCACCCAGTACTTC. As protein: CASSPKGTTQYF. The chain has TRBV19 and TRBJ2-5; tentatively, D is TRBD1 or TRBD2 (5 bases each). This CDR3 has 12 residues. CDR1 and CDR2 from the germline V gene are LNHDA and SQIVND (reference sequence). V lost 5 bases and J 8 bases, leaving 12 bases between the germline ends.

This clone has more than one count but fewer than ten. The V call is TRBV6-2 or TRBV6-3, the J call TRBJ2-7; TRBD1 is a possible D gene (5 bases). The CDR3 contains 14 residues. CDR1 and CDR2 (germline): MNHEY, SVGEGT. The V end lost 7 bases, the J end lost 4 bases, and 17 bases lay between the germline ends. CDR3 protein: CASIRTWMSYEQYF. DNA for the CDR3: TGTGCCAGCATACGGACATGGATGTCGTACGAGCAGTACTTC.

This clone showed up many times. A much larger clone differs from this one at a single base, so this may be a read error. V and J are TRBV4-3 and TRBJ2-1; D gene unclear. CDR1 LGHNA and CDR2 YSLEER come from the germline V gene. The V and J ends lost 4 bases and 2 bases respectively, with 12 bases between them. This CDR3 comprises 15 residues. As DNA, the CDR3 is TGCGCCAGCAGCCGAACCAGTAGCCCCTACAATGAGCAGTTCTTC. It is translated as CASSRTSSPYNEQFF.

This clone came up many times. Given a much more abundant clone one base away, this may be a read error. The CDR3 spells CSARDTGLDHNEQFF. The CDR3 nucleotides are TGCAGTGCTAGAGATACGGGACTAGACCACAATGAGCAGTTCTTC. This chain joins TRBV20-1 and TRBJ2-1; 8 nucleotides match TRBD2. The CDR3 is 15 residues long. With 0 bases clipped from V and 5 bases from J, the junction kept 6 bases outside the gene matches. Germline CDR1 and CDR2: DFQATT and SNEGSKA (reference sequence).

This clone is judged medium-sized (0.01 to 0.1%). The chain links TRBV10-2 to TRBJ2-7; D unclear. Germline CDR1 WSHSY, CDR2 SAAADI. The CDR3 totals 13 residues. Between the trimmed V and J ends, which lost 0 bases and 4 bases, there was a span of 7 bases. The CDR3 DNA reads TGCGCCAGCAGTGAGTCTTGGGGTTACGAGCAGTACTTC. It is translated as CASSESWGYEQYF.

By proportion, this clone is medium-sized. The J gene is TRBJ2-2, the V gene TRBV28; TRBD2 might be the D (6 bases). With 6 bases removed from V and 4 bases from J, the gap between germline ends came to 24 bases. The length of the CDR3 is 18 residues. The germline V gene encodes CDR1 MDHEN and CDR2 SYDVKM. In nucleotides, the CDR3 is TGTGCCAGCAGGGGCGAGCAGGAGGTGCACGGGGGCACCGGGGAGCTGTTTTTT. As protein: CASRGEQEVHGGTGELFF.

A note on this clone: Relative to the germline gene, one junction end is altered; a read error may explain this. The chain combines TRBV6-5 with TRBJ1-4, with TRBD1 matching 7 bases. The CDR3 is 15 residues long. Germline V gene data show CDR1 as MNHEY and CDR2 as SVGAGI. CDR3 in DNA: TGTGCCAGCAGTTACTCGGGACAGTCGCATGAAAAACTTTTTTTT. Amino acid sequence: CASSYSGQSHEKLFF.

This clone was recorded many times. CDR3 in DNA: TGTGCCTGGAGACGCACCGGGCCTGACAATGAGCAGTTCTTC. It specifies CAWRRTGPDNEQFF. The chain combines TRBV30 with TRBJ2-1, with no clear D. V was trimmed by 3 bases and J by 5 bases, leaving 14 bases between them. Looked up from germline, CDR1 is GTSNPN and CDR2 is SVGIG (reference sequence). The CDR3 consists of 14 residues.

This clone is classed as medium-sized. This chain joins TRBV12-3 or TRBV12-4 and TRBJ2-7, with D possibly called TRBD1 or TRBD2 (5 bases each). This CDR3 comprises 14 residues. Trimming took off 8 bases at V and 5 bases at J, with 19 bases between the two ends. Here the CDR3 reads CASGHGTAVHEQYF. The CDR3 DNA is TGTGCCAGCGGCCACGGGACGGCAGTTCACGAGCAGTACTTC.

Judged by abundance, this clone is medium-sized. The rearrangement uses TRBV27 and TRBJ2-1, with 10 bases that match TRBD2. Germline loops: CDR1 MNHEY, CDR2 SMNVEV (reference sequence). The CDR3 has 16 amino acids. With V trimmed by 5 bases and J by 4 bases, 8 bases remained unmatched. CDR3 residues: CASSPRGSGGYNEQFF. The CDR3 DNA sequence: TGTGCCAGCAGTCCCAGGGGTAGCGGGGGGTACAATGAGCAGTTCTTC.

This clone was observed at least ten times. The chain couples TRBV7-9 to TRBJ2-3; D possibly matches TRBD1 or TRBD2 (6 bases each). Trimming removed 1 base at V and 6 bases at J, with 14 bases between. The CDR3 has 15 amino acids. The germline gives CDR1 SEHNR, CDR2 FQNEAQ (reference sequence). The DNA for the CDR3 is TGTGCCAGCAGCTTAGGCAGAGGGGGGCAGGATACGCAGTATTTT. Amino acid sequence: CASSLGRGGQDTQYF.

The chain carries TRBV30 and TRBJ2-7; D unresolved. V was cut by 0 bases and J by 0 bases, with 12 bases left in between. The CDR3 length is 15 residues. CDR1 is GTSNPN and CDR2 is SVGIG in the germline V gene (reference sequence). This CDR3 is CAWSVGLDSSYEQYF. As DNA, the CDR3 is TGTGCCTGGAGTGTTGGTCTCGATAGCTCCTACGAGCAGTACTTC.

This clone appeared once. This chain joins TRBV4-1 and TRBJ2-1; D gene unclear. Germline V gives CDR1 MGHRA, CDR2 YSYEKL. With 3 bases removed from V and 3 bases from J, the gap between germline ends came to 12 bases. The CDR3 length is 15 residues. CDR3 coding DNA: TGCGCCAGCAGCCATGGGCAGCCATTCTACAATGAGCAGTTCTTC. Protein product: CASSHGQPFYNEQFF.

This clone was seen many times. This chain joins TRBV5-8 and TRBJ2-3; D gene uncertain. The CDR3 has 15 amino acids. V lost 0 bases and J lost 6, with 14 bases in between. The V gene's germline CDR1 is SGHTS and CDR2 YDEGEE. The CDR3 DNA reads as TGTGCCAGCAGCTTGGGGCCAGCCCCTTCGGATACGCAGTATTTT. Protein product: CASSLGPAPSDTQYF.

The table lists this clone with many counts. The chain links TRBV18 to TRBJ2-3, with 9 positions matching TRBD1. Germline V gene lookup returns CDR1 KGHSH and CDR2 LQKENI. Trimming cost V 5 bases and J 4 bases; bases outside gene matches: 7. CDR3 size: 15 residues. CDR3 protein: CASSTGTGYADTQYF. The DNA of the CDR3 is TGTGCCAGCTCAACGGGGACAGGGTACGCAGATACGCAGTATTTT.

This clone rates as medium-sized. V and J are TRBV6-1 and TRBJ1-1; the D gene is possibly TRBD1 (5 bases). CDR1 and CDR2 from the germline V gene are MNHNS and SASEGT. The CDR3 has 15 residues. Trimming shortened V by 6 bases and J by 5 bases, and 19 bases separated the two germline ends. Here the CDR3 reads CASRGFEGRETEAFF. CDR3 DNA sequence: TGTGCCAGCAGGGGCTTTGAGGGGAGGGAAACTGAAGCTTTCTTT.

V is TRBV30 and J is TRBJ1-2; tentative D call: TRBD1 (5 bases). Germline V CDR1 and CDR2: GTSNPN, SVGIG (reference sequence). The length of the CDR3 is 14 residues. Trimming took 3 bases from V and 5 from J, leaving 16 bases between them. The CDR3 here is CAWREFDRTYGYTF. The CDR3 DNA reads as TGTGCCTGGAGGGAATTTGACAGAACTTATGGCTACACCTTC.

This clone was observed at least ten times. The V and J genes are TRBV6-1 and TRBJ2-5; 11 bases are shared with TRBD1. CDR1 is MNHNS, CDR2 SASEGT, per germline. J was trimmed by 4 bases and V by 1 base; bases with no gene match: 2. This CDR3 spans 15 amino acids. The CDR3: CASSEGTGGAETQYF. Written as DNA, the CDR3 is TGTGCCAGCAGTGAAGGGACAGGGGGCGCAGAGACCCAGTACTTC.

This clone has a count of ten or more. The V call is TRBV2, the J call TRBJ2-2; D not resolved. Germline CDR1 is SNHLY and CDR2 is FYNNEI. This CDR3 is 11 amino acids long. Trimming pared 10 bases from V and 1 base from J, leaving 4 bases between. CDR3 DNA sequence: TGTGCCACCCGGAACACCGGGGAGCTGTTTTTT. As protein: CATRNTGELFF.

This clone appeared many times. This chain connects TRBV7-8 to TRBJ1-3, with TRBD1 as a possible D gene (5 bases). V gave up 4 bases and J gave up 0 bases, with 16 bases separating them. From germline, CDR1 is SGHVS and CDR2 FQNEAQ. This CDR3 has 17 residues. CDR3 sequence (DNA): TGTGCCAGCAGCTACGGACGCGGGACCGGCTCTGGAAACACCATATATTTT. The encoded protein is CASSYGRGTGSGNTIYF.